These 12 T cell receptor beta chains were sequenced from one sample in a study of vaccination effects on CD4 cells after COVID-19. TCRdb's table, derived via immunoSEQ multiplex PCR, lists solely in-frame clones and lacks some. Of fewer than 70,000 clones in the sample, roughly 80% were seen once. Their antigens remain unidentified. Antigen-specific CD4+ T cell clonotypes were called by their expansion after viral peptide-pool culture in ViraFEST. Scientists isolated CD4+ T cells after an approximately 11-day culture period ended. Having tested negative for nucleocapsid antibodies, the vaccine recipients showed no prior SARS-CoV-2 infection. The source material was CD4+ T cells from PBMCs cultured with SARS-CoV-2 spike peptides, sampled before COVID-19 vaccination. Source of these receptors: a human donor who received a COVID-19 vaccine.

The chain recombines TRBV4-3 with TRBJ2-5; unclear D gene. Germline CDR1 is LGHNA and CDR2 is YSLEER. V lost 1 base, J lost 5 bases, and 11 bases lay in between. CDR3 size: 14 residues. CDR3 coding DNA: TGCGCCAGCAGCCAAGGATGGGCTGGGGAGACCCAGTACTTC. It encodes CASSQGWAGETQYF.

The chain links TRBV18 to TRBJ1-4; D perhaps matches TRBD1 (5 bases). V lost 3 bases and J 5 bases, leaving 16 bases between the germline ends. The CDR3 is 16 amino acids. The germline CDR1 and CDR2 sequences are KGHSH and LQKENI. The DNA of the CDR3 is TGTGCCAGCTCACCCCGGGCCGGCGGGGGGAATGAAAAACTGTTTTTT. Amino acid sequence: CASSPRAGGGNEKLFF.

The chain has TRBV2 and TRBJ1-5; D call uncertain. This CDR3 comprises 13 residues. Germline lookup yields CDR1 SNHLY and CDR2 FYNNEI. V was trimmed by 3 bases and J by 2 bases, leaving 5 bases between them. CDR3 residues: CASSDDRNQPQHF. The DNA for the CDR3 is TGTGCCAGCAGTGATGACCGCAATCAGCCCCAGCATTTT.

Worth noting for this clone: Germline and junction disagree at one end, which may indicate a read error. CDR3 DNA sequence: TGTGCCAGCAGCATCGGGACTAGCGGAATATTT. It yields the protein CASSIGTSGIF. The V gene is TRBV11-2, the J gene TRBJ2-3; the match to TRBD2 covers 11 bases. The CDR3 has 11 residues. Germline-derived CDR1 and CDR2 are SGHAT and FQNNGV.

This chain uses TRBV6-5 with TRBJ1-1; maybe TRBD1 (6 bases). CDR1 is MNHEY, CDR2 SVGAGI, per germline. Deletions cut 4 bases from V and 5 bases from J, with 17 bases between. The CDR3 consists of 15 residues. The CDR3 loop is CASSWTGGGATEAFF. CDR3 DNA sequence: TGTGCCAGCAGTTGGACCGGGGGGGGCGCGACTGAAGCTTTCTTT.

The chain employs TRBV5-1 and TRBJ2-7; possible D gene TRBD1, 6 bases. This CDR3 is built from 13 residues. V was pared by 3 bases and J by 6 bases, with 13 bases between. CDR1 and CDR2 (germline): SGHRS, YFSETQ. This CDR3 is CASSWEQGAEQYV. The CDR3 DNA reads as TGCGCCAGCAGCTGGGAACAGGGTGCCGAGCAGTACGTC.

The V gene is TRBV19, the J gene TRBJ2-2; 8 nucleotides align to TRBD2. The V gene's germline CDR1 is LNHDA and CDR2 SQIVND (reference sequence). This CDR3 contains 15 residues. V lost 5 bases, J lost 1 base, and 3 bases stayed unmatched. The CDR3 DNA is TGTGCCAGTAGTCCTGGGACTAGGAACACCGGGGAGCTGTTTTTT. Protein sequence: CASSPGTRNTGELFF.

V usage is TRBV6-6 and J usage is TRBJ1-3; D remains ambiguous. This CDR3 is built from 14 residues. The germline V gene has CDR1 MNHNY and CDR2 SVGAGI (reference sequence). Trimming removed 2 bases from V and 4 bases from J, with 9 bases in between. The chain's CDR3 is CASSYQGKGNTIYF. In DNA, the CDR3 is TGTGCCAGCAGTTACCAAGGCAAAGGAAACACCATATATTTT.

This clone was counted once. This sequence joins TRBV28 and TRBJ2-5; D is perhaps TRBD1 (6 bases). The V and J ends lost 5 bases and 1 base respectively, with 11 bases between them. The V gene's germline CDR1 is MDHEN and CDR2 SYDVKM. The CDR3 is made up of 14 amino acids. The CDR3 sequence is CASSGDTTQETQYF. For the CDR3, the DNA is TGTGCCAGCAGTGGGGACACTACCCAAGAGACCCAGTACTTC. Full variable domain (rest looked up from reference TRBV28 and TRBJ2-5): DVKVTQSSRYLVKRTGEKVFLECVQDMDHENMFWYRQDPGLGLRLIYFSYDVKMKEKGDIPEGYSVSREKKERFSLILESASTNQTSMYLCASSGDTTQETQYFGPGTRLLVL.

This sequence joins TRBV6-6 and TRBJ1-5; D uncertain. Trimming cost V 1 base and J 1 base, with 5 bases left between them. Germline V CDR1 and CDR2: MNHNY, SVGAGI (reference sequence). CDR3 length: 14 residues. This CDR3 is CASSYLRSNQPQHF. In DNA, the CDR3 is TGTGCCAGCAGTTACTTAAGGAGCAATCAGCCCCAGCATTTT.

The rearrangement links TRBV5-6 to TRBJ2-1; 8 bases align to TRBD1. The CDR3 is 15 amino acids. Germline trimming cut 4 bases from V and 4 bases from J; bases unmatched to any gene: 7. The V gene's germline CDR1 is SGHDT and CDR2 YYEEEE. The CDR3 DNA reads TGTGCCAGCAGCCCGGGACAGGTGGCTTACAATGAGCAGTTCTTC. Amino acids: CASSPGQVAYNEQFF. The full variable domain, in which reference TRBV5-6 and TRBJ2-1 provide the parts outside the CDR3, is DAGVTQSPTHLIKTRGQQVTLRCSPKSGHDTVSWYQQALGQGPQFIFQYYEEEERQRGNFPDRFSGHQFPNYSSELNVNALLLGDSALYLCASSPGQVAYNEQFFGPGTRLTVL.

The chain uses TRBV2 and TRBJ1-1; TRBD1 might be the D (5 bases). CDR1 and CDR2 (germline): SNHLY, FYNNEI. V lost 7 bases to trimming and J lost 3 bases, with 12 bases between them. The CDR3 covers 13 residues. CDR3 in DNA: TGTGCCAGCATCCCGGGACCATACACTGAAGCTTTCTTT. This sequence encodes CASIPGPYTEAFF.